Reported below is one TCR beta chain. Its antigen is not identified. The repertoire was sequenced with immunoSEQ multiplex PCR; TCRdb's copy has only in-frame clones and lacks some. The repertoire holds roughly 130,000 clones, 75% to 90% seen once, with about 1.6% in the top ten. This entry is derived from a study of T cell responses to AZD1222 COVID-19 vaccine. Points from the study as a whole: Variant regions that are unmutated are reportedly the target of nearly half of spike-specific TCRs. Spike-spanning, vaccine-associated CD4 TCRs were dominant at 160-218 and 743-854. In a largely white British group with more females than males, clonal diversity was possibly underestimated.

V dropped 11 bases and J dropped 1 base, with 21 bases sitting between them. The CDR3 covers 16 residues. Germline CDR1 and CDR2: LNHDA and SQIVND (reference sequence). Sequencing was performed on peripheral blood, taken on day 0 of AZD1222 vaccination. The TCR was taken from an adult in good health. V gene TRBV19 combines with J gene TRBJ1-5; no clear D gene. The CDR3 sequence: CASQDPSKSSNQPQHF. The CDR3 nucleotides are TGTGCCTCTCAGGACCCGAGCAAATCCAGCAATCAGCCCCAGCATTTT.